These 10 T cell receptor beta chains share one sample of origin, sequenced in a study of control samples from healthy donors and cancer patients. The data were produced by immunoSEQ multiplex PCR, yet TCRdb's version contains in-frame clones alone and is incomplete. The data show 110,000 or so clones, 89% seen once. The sample taken for sequencing was blood. These receptors all come from a man aged 50 to 59 in good health.

In this sample, this clone turned up once. This rearrangement joins TRBV11-2 to TRBJ2-7, with 9 bases matching TRBD1. CDR3 length: 15 residues. V gave up 5 bases and J gave up 3 bases; unmatched junction bases: 8. Germline V gene lookup returns CDR1 SGHAT and CDR2 FQNNGV. The CDR3 loop is CASSPWTGANYEQYF. The CDR3 DNA is TGTGCCAGCAGCCCTTGGACAGGGGCCAACTACGAGCAGTACTTC.

The gene calls are TRBV10-3 and TRBJ1-1, with D unclear. Deletions cut 4 bases from V and 10 bases from J, with 16 bases between. Per the germline V gene, CDR1 is ENHRY and CDR2 is SYGVKD. The CDR3 has 13 residues. CDR3 DNA sequence: TGTGCCATCAGTGGAGGTTTGGACGGGAGAGCTTTCTTT. As protein: CAISGGLDGRAFF.

Only a few counts were recorded for this clone. The chain joins TRBV3-1 (or the pseudogene TRBV3-2) to TRBJ1-6; a possible D gene is TRBD1 (6 bases). Germline lookup yields CDR1 LGHDT and CDR2 YNNKEL (reference sequence). V was trimmed by 4 bases and J by 7 bases, leaving 17 bases between them. The CDR3 consists of 16 residues. The CDR3, as DNA: TGTGCCAGCAGCCCATGGACAGCGGGGTTCAATTCACCCCTCCACTTT. As protein: CASSPWTAGFNSPLHF.

The rearrangement uses TRBV30 and TRBJ2-3, with 11 bases lining up with TRBD2. This CDR3 region has 16 residues. The V gene's germline CDR1 is GTSNPN and CDR2 SVGIG (reference sequence). With 1 base clipped from V and 2 bases from J, the junction kept 5 bases outside the gene matches. CDR3 loop: CAWSETSGGYTDTQYF. The CDR3 coding sequence is TGTGCCTGGAGTGAAACTAGCGGGGGCTACACAGATACGCAGTATTTT.

The chain links TRBV15 to TRBJ1-2; D is possibly TRBD1 (6 bases). V lost 0 bases and J lost 7, with 12 bases in between. CDR1 and CDR2 from the germline V gene are LNHNV and YYDKDF (reference sequence). The CDR3 runs to 14 residues. The CDR3 protein is CATSRDWGGTGYTF. CDR3 DNA sequence: TGTGCCACCAGCAGAGATTGGGGGGGCACTGGCTACACCTTC.

J is TRBJ1-2 and V is TRBV18, with TRBD1 identical over 8 bases. J was trimmed by 8 bases and V by 0 bases; bases with no gene match: 8. CDR1 and CDR2 (germline): KGHSH, LQKENI. CDR3 length: 15 amino acids. In DNA, the CDR3 is TGTGCCAGCTCACCACCGACAGGGGACGATAGGGGCTACACCTTC. Amino acids: CASSPPTGDDRGYTF.

The genes are TRBV12-5 and TRBJ2-3; 9 bases map to TRBD1. The CDR3 is 14 residues long. V trimming: 9 bases; J trimming: 4 bases; junction bases outside the gene matches: 8. CDR1 is LGHNT and CDR2 is FRNRAP in the germline V gene. The CDR3 here is CASLTDRGADTQYF. As DNA, the CDR3 is TGTGCTAGCCTGACGGACAGGGGCGCAGATACGCAGTATTTT.

The CDR3 reads CASSAFSGASYEQYF. The CDR3 DNA reads as TGTGCCAGCAGCGCCTTTAGCGGGGCTTCCTACGAGCAGTACTTC. The rearrangement links TRBV9 to TRBJ2-7; 8 bases are shared with TRBD2. Germline V gives CDR1 SGDLS, CDR2 YYNGEE. Trimming cost V 3 bases and J 1 base; bases outside gene matches: 6. The CDR3 has 15 amino acids.

CDR3 amino acids: CASSLASGSSYNEQFF. For the CDR3, the DNA is TGCGCCAGCAGCTTGGCCTCGGGGAGCTCCTACAATGAGCAGTTCTTC. The chain couples TRBV5-1 to TRBJ2-1; weak D call: TRBD2 (5 bases). Germline V gene lookup returns CDR1 SGHRS and CDR2 YFSETQ. V was trimmed by 0 bases and J by 0 bases, leaving 10 bases between them. The CDR3 contains 16 residues.

The V gene is TRBV27, the J gene TRBJ1-1, with TRBD1 as a possible D gene (5 bases). V shed 0 bases and J shed 1 base, with 6 bases lying between them. Per germline, CDR1 MNHEY and CDR2 SMNVEV (reference sequence). The CDR3 is made up of 14 amino acids. This CDR3 reads CASSLSGGNTEAFF. CDR3 DNA sequence: TGTGCCAGCAGTTTATCGGGGGGGAACACTGAAGCTTTCTTT.